The rows below give T cell receptor beta chains drawn from one sample of a study of blood T cell repertoires in COVID-19. Profiling relied on immunoSEQ multiplex PCR, and the TCRdb table lists in-frame clones only, not all of them. Of about 400,000 clones in the sample, more than 75% are singletons; the top ten hold less than 2.5%. Sample: PBMCs or T cells enriched from blood (not recorded which). Receptor source: a man aged 35 to 55 in a cohort exposed to, infected with or recovered from COVID-19 (not recorded which). CDR3s include the opening cysteine and the closing phenylalanine or tryptophan. Each record gives: clone size, V gene, J gene, D gene, CDR3 DNA, CDR3 protein. A D gene is named only where the DNA matches it firmly. The listing skips clone size in some rows; elsewhere it reads once, few, many or a size class.

>-|TRBV25-1|TRBJ1-1|TRBD1
TGTGCCAGCAGTGACGTAGACAGGGCCCCTGAAGCTTTCTTT
CASSDVDRAPEAFF
>-|TRBV2|TRBJ2-7|-
TGTGCCGGGCCCCGGGAGCAGTACTTC
CAGPREQYF
>-|TRBV10-3|TRBJ2-6|TRBD1
TGTGCCATCAGTGAGTCATGGGGGGACAGGAAAAGTTCTGGGGCCAACGTCCTGACTTTC
CAISESWGDRKSSGANVLTF
>-|TRBV3-1/TRBV3-2|TRBJ1-4|TRBD1
TGTGCCAGCAGCCAAGATAGGACAGGGAGTGAAAAACTGTTTTTT
CASSQDRTGSEKLFF
>-|TRBV5-1|TRBJ1-2|-
TGCGCCAGCAGCGCGGGTCAGCCGAGCAATGGCTACACCTTC
CASSAGQPSNGYTF
>-|TRBV5-1|TRBJ1-5|-
TGCGCCAGCAGCTTGGGATGGTCGGGGTCTGGCAATCAGCCCCAGCATTTT
CASSLGWSGSGNQPQHF
>-|TRBV6-5|TRBJ2-7|TRBD2
TGTGCCAGCACAGCGGGAGCAGGCTACGAGCAGTACTTC
CASTAGAGYEQYF
>-|TRBV28|TRBJ2-7|-
TGTGCCAGCAGCCCTCGGACTTATCTCGAGCAGTACTTC
CASSPRTYLEQYF
>-|TRBV27|TRBJ1-5|-
TGTGCCAGCAGCCTGACAGGCATCAATCAGCCCCAGCATTTT
CASSLTGINQPQHF
>-|TRBV7-8|TRBJ2-7|TRBD2
TGTGCCAGCAGCTTAGGGTGGAGCGGGAGTAGCGGTGAGCAGTACTTC
CASSLGWSGSSGEQYF
>-|TRBV19|TRBJ1-1|TRBD1
TGTGCCAGTAGTATCAGGGGGGACACTGAAGCTTTCTTT
CASSIRGDTEAFF
>-|TRBV28|TRBJ1-3|TRBD1
TGTGCCAGCAGTTTACAGACAGGGGGGACTGGAAACACCATATATTTT
CASSLQTGGTGNTIYF
>few|TRBV3-1/TRBV3-2|TRBJ1-1|-
TGTGCCAGCAGCGCGGCGGTGCTGAACACTGAAGCTTTCTTT
CASSAAVLNTEAFF
>-|TRBV3-1/TRBV3-2|TRBJ2-3|-
TGTGCCAGCAGTCGCGGAGGACGAAAAGATACGCAGTATTTT
CASSRGGRKDTQYF
>-|TRBV7-6|TRBJ2-3|-
TGTGCCAGCAGCTTAGGATCGAGCTCCACCACAGATACGCAGTATTTT
CASSLGSSSTTDTQYF
>once|TRBV5-4|TRBJ2-1|TRBD2
TGTGCCAGCAGCTTGGGTGCGGGAGGCTACAATGAGCAGTTCTTC
CASSLGAGGYNEQFF
>-|TRBV6-4|TRBJ2-1|TRBD2
TGTGCCAGCAGTCCACAGGGGCTAGCGGGAGAAAATGAGCAGTTCTTC
CASSPQGLAGENEQFF
>-|TRBV15|TRBJ1-1|TRBD1
TGTGCCACCAGCAGGCCGGGACAGGGGTTTTTAACTGAAGCTTTCTTT
CATSRPGQGFLTEAFF
>-|TRBV5-1|TRBJ2-2|-
TGCGCCAGCAGCTTTAACCCCGTAGACACCGGGGAGCTGTTTTTT
CASSFNPVDTGELFF
>-|TRBV6-5|TRBJ1-2|TRBD1
TGTGCCAGCCCCGGGACAGGGGATGTCTATGGCTACACCTTC
CASPGTGDVYGYTF
>-|TRBV7-9|TRBJ2-1|TRBD2
TGTGCCAGCAGCTTAGGGCTAGCGGGAGTAGGCAATGAGCAGTTCTTC
CASSLGLAGVGNEQFF
>-|TRBV18|TRBJ1-1|-
TGTGCCAGCTCACCACAGGGGTGGGACACTGAAGCTTTCTTT
CASSPQGWDTEAFF
>-|TRBV28|TRBJ2-7|TRBD1
TGTGCCAGCAGTTTGCCTCTGACAGGGGAAGGGCGGCAGTACTTC
CASSLPLTGEGRQYF
>-|TRBV5-4|TRBJ2-7|-
TGTGCCAGCAGTCTCTTGGGGGTTACGGGTGGGGGCGGCGAGCAGTACTTC
CASSLLGVTGGGGEQYF
>-|TRBV3-1/TRBV3-2|TRBJ2-7|-
TGTGCCAGCAGCCAAGCGACGGTCGGGAAATACGAGCAGTACTTC
CASSQATVGKYEQYF
>once|TRBV6-5|TRBJ1-2|-
TGTGCCAGCAGTTACTCGGAGGGTTGGCGGGGCTACACCTTC
CASSYSEGWRGYTF
>-|TRBV5-1|TRBJ2-6|TRBD2
TGCGCCAGCAGCTTAACTAGCGGTGGGGCCAACGTCCTGACTTTC
CASSLTSGGANVLTF